The 8 T cell receptor beta chains reported below all come from one sample, sequenced in a study of blood T cell repertoires in COVID-19. Measured with immunoSEQ multiplex PCR; TCRdb has only the in-frame clones, and not every one. The sample lists 110,000 to 150,000 clones, more than 75% occurring once. The specimen was PBMCs or T cells enriched from blood (not recorded which). The source of these receptors is a woman aged 50 to 60 who had recovered from COVID-19.

The chain uses TRBV19 and TRBJ1-6, with a tentative D call TRBD1 (5 bases). The CDR3 has 14 residues. CDR1 LNHDA and CDR2 SQIVND come from the germline V gene (reference sequence). V was shortened by 6 bases and J by 10 bases, with 16 bases between the two germline ends. Written as DNA, the CDR3 is TGTGCCAGTAGCCCCCCAGGGCCAAGATCACCCCTCCACTTT. This encodes CASSPPGPRSPLHF.

The CDR3 loop is CASSLVAGNRETQYF. Here the CDR3 DNA reads TGCGCCAGCAGCTTGGTGGCAGGGAATAGAGAGACCCAGTACTTC. V usage is TRBV5-1 and J usage is TRBJ2-5; tentatively, D is TRBD1 (5 bases). CDR3 length: 15 amino acids. From germline, CDR1 is SGHRS and CDR2 YFSETQ. V shed 0 bases and J shed 4 bases, with 13 bases lying between them.

Of note for this clone: In the same sample, other DNA sequences code for this CDR3. The chain employs TRBV10-3 and TRBJ1-1; D remains ambiguous. V was pared by 4 bases and J by 1 base, with 7 bases between. The CDR3 length is 13 residues. Germline values: CDR1 ENHRY, CDR2 SYGVKD. The chain's CDR3 is CAISVTENTEAFF. The CDR3 region has the DNA TGTGCCATCAGTGTCACAGAGAACACTGAAGCTTTCTTT.

The CDR3 DNA is TGCAGTGCTAGTGAGGACCGGACTCTACCAACTAATGAAAAACTGTTTTTT. This gives the protein CSASEDRTLPTNEKLFF. This rearrangement joins TRBV20-1 to TRBJ1-4; D is ambiguous. The CDR3 spans 17 residues. V was clipped by 3 bases and J by 0 bases, with 17 bases between them. The germline V gene has CDR1 DFQATT and CDR2 SNEGSKA (reference sequence).

V usage is TRBV4-1 and J usage is TRBJ1-2, with D maybe TRBD1 (6 bases). The CDR3 has 16 residues. The V end lost 1 base, the J end lost 8 bases, and 20 bases lay between the germline ends. Per the germline V gene, CDR1 is MGHRA and CDR2 is YSYEKL. CDR3 nucleotides: TGCGCCAGCAGCCAAGGGAGGGGGGGCCGCCCGGGAGGCTACACCTTC. Amino acids: CASSQGRGGRPGGYTF.

In the case of this clone: At one end, the junction sequence differs from germline, possibly due to a read error. This sequence joins TRBV11-2 and TRBJ2-1; D unresolved. Germline V gives CDR1 SGHAT, CDR2 FQNNGV. This CDR3 has 13 amino acids. CDR3 residues: CASSLGSSNEQFF. CDR3 nucleotides: TGTGCCAGCAGCTTAGGTTCCTCCAATGAGCAGTTCTTC.

The CDR3, as DNA: TGTGCCAGCAGTTTATCGGGGACAGGCAACTACTACGAGCAGTACTTC. Its protein is CASSLSGTGNYYEQYF. The chain is built from TRBV27 and TRBJ2-7; TRBD1 matches 8 bases. Germline lookup yields CDR1 MNHEY and CDR2 SMNVEV (reference sequence). V lost 0 bases to trimming and J lost 3 bases; unmatched junction nucleotides: 7. This CDR3 comprises 16 residues.

The chain links TRBV2 to TRBJ2-3, with TRBD1 matching 7 bases. V gave up 5 bases and J gave up 1 base; unmatched junction bases: 0. This CDR3 spans 13 amino acids. Germline V gene lookup returns CDR1 SNHLY and CDR2 FYNNEI. CDR3 amino acids: CASSTGGTDTQYF. The CDR3 region has the DNA TGTGCCAGCAGTACAGGGGGCACAGATACGCAGTATTTT.